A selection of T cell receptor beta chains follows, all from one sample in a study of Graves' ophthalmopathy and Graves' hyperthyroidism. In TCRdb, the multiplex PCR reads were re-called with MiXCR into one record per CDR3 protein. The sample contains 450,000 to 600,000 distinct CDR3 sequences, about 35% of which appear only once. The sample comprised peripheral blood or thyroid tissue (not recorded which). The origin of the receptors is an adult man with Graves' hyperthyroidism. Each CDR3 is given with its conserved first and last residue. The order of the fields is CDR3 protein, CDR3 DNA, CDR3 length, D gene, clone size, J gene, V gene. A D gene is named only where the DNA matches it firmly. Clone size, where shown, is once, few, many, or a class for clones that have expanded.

CDR3aa: CSARERTSGYEQYF; CDR3nt: TGCAGTGCTAGAGAACGGACTAGCGGATACGAGCAGTACTTC; len: 14; d_gene: TRBD2; abundance: NA; j_gene: TRBJ2-7; v_gene: TRBV20-1
CDR3aa: CASRTDKLATNEKLFF; CDR3nt: TGTGCCAGCCGAACAGATAAACTCGCAACTAATGAAAAACTGTTTTTT; len: 16; d_gene: NA; abundance: once; j_gene: TRBJ1-4; v_gene: TRBV11-2
CDR3aa: CARSDPPEISLIGSPLHF; CDR3nt: TGTGCCAGAAGCGACCCGCCGGAAATTTCCCTAATAGGTTCACCCCTCCACTTT; len: 18; d_gene: NA; abundance: NA; j_gene: TRBJ1-6; v_gene: TRBV5-6
CDR3aa: CSARKQGNSPLHF; CDR3nt: TGCAGTGCTAGGAAACAGGGAAATTCACCCCTCCACTTT; len: 13; d_gene: NA; abundance: once; j_gene: TRBJ1-6; v_gene: TRBV20-1
CDR3aa: CSARRPGSEQYF; CDR3nt: TGCAGTGCTAGAAGGCCGGGGAGCGAGCAGTACTTC; len: 12; d_gene: NA; abundance: many; j_gene: TRBJ2-7; v_gene: TRBV20-1
CDR3aa: CASSESLAGYQETQYF; CDR3nt: TGTGCCAGCAGTGAGTCCCTAGCGGGGTACCAAGAGACCCAGTACTTC; len: 16; d_gene: TRBD2; abundance: many; j_gene: TRBJ2-5; v_gene: TRBV2
CDR3aa: CSATGQGNTEAFF; CDR3nt: TGCAGTGCAACCGGACAGGGGAACACTGAAGCTTTCTTT; len: 13; d_gene: TRBD1; abundance: many; j_gene: TRBJ1-1; v_gene: TRBV20-1
CDR3aa: CSARDQRGNQPQHF; CDR3nt: TGCAGTGCTAGAGATCAGAGGGGCAATCAGCCCCAGCATTTT; len: 14; d_gene: NA; abundance: many; j_gene: TRBJ1-5; v_gene: TRBV20-1
CDR3aa: CASSLVEGAGSEAFF; CDR3nt: TGTGCCAGCAGCTTAGTTGAGGGGGCCGGGTCTGAAGCTTTCTTT; len: 15; d_gene: TRBD1; abundance: NA; j_gene: TRBJ1-1; v_gene: TRBV7-9
CDR3aa: CASSYSRQGANGYTF; CDR3nt: TGTGCCAGCAGTTACTCGAGGCAGGGGGCGAATGGCTACACCTTC; len: 15; d_gene: TRBD1; abundance: many; j_gene: TRBJ1-2; v_gene: TRBV6-5
CDR3aa: CSVGPDRGDEQFF; CDR3nt: TGCAGCGTTGGTCCCGACAGGGGGGATGAGCAGTTCTTC; len: 13; d_gene: TRBD1; abundance: few; j_gene: TRBJ2-1; v_gene: TRBV29-1
CDR3aa: CASTTSGGYNEQFF; CDR3nt: TGTGCCAGCACAACTAGCGGGGGGTACAATGAGCAGTTCTTC; len: 14; d_gene: TRBD2; abundance: few; j_gene: TRBJ2-1; v_gene: TRBV6-1
CDR3aa: CASSSEPSGVTGELFF; CDR3nt: TGTGCCAGCAGCTCCGAGCCCAGCGGAGTCACCGGGGAGCTGTTTTTT; len: 16; d_gene: NA; abundance: many; j_gene: TRBJ2-2; v_gene: TRBV7-6
CDR3aa: CASSETGYSNQPQHF; CDR3nt: TGTGCCAGCAGTGAGACAGGGTATAGCAATCAGCCCCAGCATTTT; len: 15; d_gene: TRBD1; abundance: few; j_gene: TRBJ1-5; v_gene: TRBV6-1
CDR3aa: CASSPVSSYEQYF; CDR3nt: TGTGCCAGCAGTCCCGTTAGCTCCTACGAGCAGTACTTC; len: 13; d_gene: NA; abundance: many; j_gene: TRBJ2-7; v_gene: TRBV6-5
CDR3aa: CASSSTGQGSGEQYF; CDR3nt: TGTGCCAGCAGCTCAACTGGACAGGGGTCTGGCGAGCAGTACTTC; len: 15; d_gene: TRBD1; abundance: NA; j_gene: TRBJ2-7; v_gene: TRBV7-9
CDR3aa: CASSQLGYGMRGLAAFYEQYF; CDR3nt: TGTGCCAGCAGCCAGCTCGGGTACGGCATGCGGGGGCTTGCGGCTTTCTACGAGCAGTACTTC; len: 21; d_gene: NA; abundance: NA; j_gene: TRBJ2-7; v_gene: TRBV7-2
CDR3aa: CAWSVGRAYEQYF; CDR3nt: TGTGCCTGGAGTGTAGGGCGGGCCTACGAGCAGTACTTC; len: 13; d_gene: NA; abundance: NA; j_gene: TRBJ2-7; v_gene: TRBV30
CDR3aa: CSAIDRDRDYEQYF; CDR3nt: TGCAGCGCCATAGACCGGGACAGGGACTACGAGCAGTACTTC; len: 14; d_gene: TRBD1; abundance: many; j_gene: TRBJ2-7; v_gene: TRBV29-1
CDR3aa: CASSLVLAGGQETQYF; CDR3nt: TGCGCCAGCAGCTTGGTACTAGCGGGGGGCCAAGAGACCCAGTACTTC; len: 16; d_gene: TRBD2; abundance: few; j_gene: TRBJ2-5; v_gene: TRBV5-1
CDR3aa: CASSYLAEGDSPLHF; CDR3nt: TGTGCCAGCAGTTACCTGGCAGAGGGGGATTCACCCCTCCACTTT; len: 15; d_gene: NA; abundance: NA; j_gene: TRBJ1-6; v_gene: TRBV10-3
CDR3aa: CASSLVTGTRNEQFF; CDR3nt: TGTGCCAGCAGCTTAGTTACAGGGACGAGGAATGAGCAGTTCTTC; len: 15; d_gene: NA; abundance: NA; j_gene: TRBJ2-1; v_gene: TRBV7-2
CDR3aa: CSVRKDSNNYGYTF; CDR3nt: TGCAGCGTTCGAAAGGACAGTAATAACTATGGCTACACCTTC; len: 14; d_gene: NA; abundance: NA; j_gene: TRBJ1-2; v_gene: TRBV29-1
CDR3aa: CASSVNGGYGYTF; CDR3nt: TGTGCCAGCAGCGTAAATGGCGGCTATGGCTACACCTTC; len: 13; d_gene: NA; abundance: many; j_gene: TRBJ1-2; v_gene: TRBV9
CDR3aa: CASNRQGELFF; CDR3nt: TGTGCCAGCAATCGGCAGGGGGAGCTGTTTTTT; len: 11; d_gene: NA; abundance: NA; j_gene: TRBJ2-2; v_gene: TRBV2
CDR3aa: CASSQVGPGFSGNTIYF; CDR3nt: TGTGCCAGCAGCCAAGTCGGCCCGGGATTCTCTGGAAACACCATATATTTT; len: 17; d_gene: NA; abundance: many; j_gene: TRBJ1-3; v_gene: TRBV14
CDR3aa: CASRKSGAGANILTF; CDR3nt: TGTGCCAGCAGGAAGTCGGGGGCTGGGGCCAACATCCTGACTTTC; len: 15; d_gene: NA; abundance: few; j_gene: TRBJ2-6; v_gene: TRBV2
CDR3aa: CASSGAFVYGYTF; CDR3nt: TGTGCCAGCAGTGGGGCATTCGTCTATGGCTACACCTTC; len: 13; d_gene: NA; abundance: many; j_gene: TRBJ1-2; v_gene: TRBV2
CDR3aa: CAISDPVTGRFGYTF; CDR3nt: TGTGCCATCAGTGACCCAGTGACAGGGAGGTTTGGCTACACCTTC; len: 15; d_gene: TRBD1; abundance: once; j_gene: TRBJ1-2; v_gene: TRBV10-3
CDR3aa: CASSLDRVTGELFF; CDR3nt: TGCGCCAGCAGCTTGGACAGAGTCACCGGGGAGCTGTTTTTT; len: 14; d_gene: NA; abundance: NA; j_gene: TRBJ2-2; v_gene: TRBV5-1
CDR3aa: CATSDSAESTDSNQPQHF; CDR3nt: TGTGCCACCAGTGATTCGGCCGAGAGCACAGATAGCAATCAGCCCCAGCATTTT; len: 18; d_gene: NA; abundance: NA; j_gene: TRBJ1-5; v_gene: TRBV24-1
CDR3aa: CASSLAMGGNTEAFF; CDR3nt: TGTGCCAGCAGCTTAGCAATGGGGGGGAACACTGAAGCTTTCTTT; len: 15; d_gene: NA; abundance: NA; j_gene: TRBJ1-1; v_gene: TRBV7-2
CDR3aa: CASQGLQGSHEQYF; CDR3nt: TGCGCCAGCCAGGGTCTACAGGGGAGCCACGAGCAGTACTTC; len: 14; d_gene: TRBD1; abundance: NA; j_gene: TRBJ2-7; v_gene: TRBV10-2
CDR3aa: CAWSRAWTATNEKLFF; CDR3nt: TGTGCCTGGTCCCGCGCTTGGACAGCAACTAATGAAAAACTGTTTTTT; len: 16; d_gene: NA; abundance: NA; j_gene: TRBJ1-4; v_gene: TRBV15
CDR3aa: CASSPRQPNQPQHF; CDR3nt: TGTGCCAGTAGCCCACGACAGCCGAATCAGCCCCAGCATTTT; len: 14; d_gene: NA; abundance: many; j_gene: TRBJ1-5; v_gene: TRBV19
CDR3aa: CSATRTGGNTEAFF; CDR3nt: TGCAGCGCGACACGGACAGGGGGCAACACTGAAGCTTTCTTT; len: 14; d_gene: TRBD1; abundance: NA; j_gene: TRBJ1-1; v_gene: TRBV29-1
CDR3aa: CASSFFTDSYNSPLHF; CDR3nt: TGTGCCAGCAGTTTTTTTACAGATTCCTATAATTCACCCCTCCACTTT; len: 16; d_gene: NA; abundance: NA; j_gene: TRBJ1-6; v_gene: TRBV9
CDR3aa: CASSFIRLNTEAFF; CDR3nt: TGTGCCAGCAGCTTCATAAGGCTCAACACTGAAGCTTTCTTT; len: 14; d_gene: NA; abundance: many; j_gene: TRBJ1-1; v_gene: TRBV5-6
CDR3aa: CASREDSASTDTQYF; CDR3nt: TGCGCCAGCAGGGAGGACAGTGCTAGCACAGATACGCAGTATTTT; len: 15; d_gene: NA; abundance: NA; j_gene: TRBJ2-3; v_gene: TRBV5-1